The 31 T cell receptor beta chains below were found in one sample sequenced in a study of shared clonotypes between healthy human individuals. Terminally differentiated effector memory CD45RA+ cells were excluded from the naive CD8 cells, which were CD45RO-negative and positively selected for CCR7. Data came from immunoSEQ multiplex PCR; TCRdb stores just in-frame clones and leaves some out. The sample shows 2 million to 2.5 million clones, 93% of them seen only once. Sequencing was done on a sample of naive CD8+ T cells from PBMCs. The source of these receptors is a man aged 18 to 30 in good health. Some clones in this sample may be carry-over from other donors' samples.

The gene calls are TRBV28 and TRBJ2-2; 10 bases are a match to TRBD1. V lost 5 bases, J lost 6 bases, and 3 bases stayed unmatched. Germline-derived CDR1 and CDR2 are MDHEN and SYDVKM. The CDR3 has 14 residues. The CDR3 nucleotides read TGTGCCAGCAGTGCGACAGGGGGCTCCGGGGAGCTGTTTTTT. This sequence encodes CASSATGGSGELFF.

The sample holds one count of this clone. The chain employs TRBV9 and TRBJ2-5, with a possible D match to TRBD2 (6 bases). Germline V lookup: CDR1 SGDLS, CDR2 YYNGEE. This CDR3 spans 14 amino acids. Trimming removed 2 bases from V and 5 bases from J, with 13 bases in between. In DNA, the CDR3 is TGTGCCAGCAGCGTGGAGGGTAACGGGGAGACCCAGTACTTC. It translates to CASSVEGNGETQYF.

The gene calls are TRBV5-1 and TRBJ2-7, with unresolved D. V dropped 6 bases and J dropped 3 bases, with 7 bases sitting between them. Germline V gene data show CDR1 as SGHRS and CDR2 as YFSETQ. This CDR3 spans 11 amino acids. The CDR3 nucleotides read TGCGCCAGCATGGGCAGCTACGAGCAGTACTTC. As protein: CASMGSYEQYF.

V and J are TRBV5-1 and TRBJ2-1; possibly TRBD1 or TRBD2 for D (5 bases each). The CDR3 is made up of 12 amino acids. The V and J ends lost 4 bases and 10 bases respectively, with 12 bases between them. Germline assignment: CDR1 SGHRS and CDR2 YFSETQ. The DNA for the CDR3 is TGCGCCAGCAGCGCCGTCGGGACGGAGCAGTTCTTC. Its protein product is CASSAVGTEQFF.

V and J are TRBV4-3 and TRBJ1-1, with a weak D call TRBD1 (6 bases). Between the trimmed V and J ends, which lost 1 base and 1 base, there was a span of 13 bases. Looked up from germline, CDR1 is LGHNA and CDR2 is YSLEER. The CDR3 runs 16 residues. The CDR3 reads CASSQGVGGRNTEAFF. CDR3 nucleotide sequence: TGCGCCAGCAGCCAAGGGGTTGGGGGGCGGAACACTGAAGCTTTCTTT.

This chain uses TRBV7-2 with TRBJ2-7; D perhaps matches TRBD1 (5 bases). The CDR3 length is 16 residues. Trimming left V 5 bases short and J 2 bases short, with 19 bases between. CDR1 and CDR2 (germline): SGHTA, FQGNSA. CDR3 in amino acids: CASSTLLGLETYEQYF. The CDR3 DNA sequence: TGTGCCAGCAGCACCTTGCTGGGGCTAGAAACCTACGAGCAGTACTTC.

This clone was picked up one time. The rearrangement joins TRBV19 to TRBJ1-4; the D is unclear. The germline V and J ends were trimmed by 7 bases and 2 bases, with 8 bases remaining between them. The CDR3 contains 13 residues. Germline assignment: CDR1 LNHDA and CDR2 SQIVND (reference sequence). CDR3 residues: CASKRDTNEKLFF. DNA of the CDR3: TGTGCCAGTAAGAGAGACACTAATGAAAAACTGTTTTTT.

V and J are TRBV7-6 and TRBJ2-3; D possibly corresponds to TRBD2 (6 bases). Germline-derived CDR1 and CDR2 are SGHVS and FNYEAQ. This CDR3 is built from 12 residues. Trimming pared 4 bases from V and 4 bases from J, leaving 6 bases between. CDR3 sequence: CASSWGADTQYF. The CDR3 DNA reads as TGTGCCAGCAGCTGGGGGGCAGATACGCAGTATTTT.

This chain uses TRBV9 with TRBJ2-7; D may be TRBD2 (5 bases). The germline V and J ends were trimmed by 0 bases and 3 bases, with 16 bases remaining between them. Germline CDR1 and CDR2: SGDLS and YYNGEE. The CDR3 has 16 amino acids. This CDR3 is CASSVASSATDYEQYF. CDR3 DNA: TGTGCCAGCAGCGTAGCTAGCAGCGCCACGGACTACGAGCAGTACTTC. Combining the CDR3 with reference TRBV9 and TRBJ2-7 gives the whole variable domain DSGVTQTPKHLITATGQRVTLRCSPRSGDLSVYWYQQSLDQGLQFLIQYYNGEERAKGNILERFSAQQFPDLHSELNLSSLELGDSALYFCASSVASSATDYEQYFGPGTRLTVT.

The V and J genes are TRBV5-5 and TRBJ1-1, with 12 bases lining up with TRBD1. The CDR3 extends over 16 amino acids. Germline CDR1 is SGHKS and CDR2 is YYEKEE (reference sequence). V was pared by 4 bases and J by 4 bases, with 8 bases of the junction left unmatched. The CDR3 spells CASSRDRGQSATEAFF. CDR3 sequence (DNA): TGTGCCAGCAGCCGGGACAGGGGGCAATCGGCCACTGAAGCTTTCTTT. The full variable domain, its missing parts supplied by reference TRBV5-5 and TRBJ1-1, is DAGVTQSPTHLIKTRGQQVTLRCSPISGHKSVSWYQQVLGQGPQFIFQYYEKEERGRGNFPDRFSARQFPNYSSELNVNALLLGDSALYLCASSRDRGQSATEAFFGQGTRLTVV.

CDR3 bases: TGTGCCAGCAGTAGCTACTTGTCGATCTCCTACGAGCAGTACTTC. Translation gives CASSSYLSISYEQYF. V is TRBV27 and J is TRBJ2-7; no clear D. V gave up 5 bases and J gave up 0 bases, with 14 bases separating them. Germline values: CDR1 MNHEY, CDR2 SMNVEV (reference sequence). CDR3 length: 15 amino acids.

The chain combines TRBV19 with TRBJ2-5; D may correspond to TRBD1 or TRBD2 (5 bases each). The CDR3 loop spans 14 amino acids. Looked up from germline, CDR1 is LNHDA and CDR2 is SQIVND (reference sequence). Trimming removed 2 bases from V and 5 bases from J, with 12 bases in between. The CDR3 is CASSIWEGEETQYF. The CDR3 nucleotides read TGTGCCAGTAGTATATGGGAAGGGGAGGAGACCCAGTACTTC.

A remark on this clone: At one boundary the junction diverges from the germline segment, which might be a read error. The rearrangement joins TRBV29-1 to TRBJ2-7; 7 bases agree with TRBD1. CDR1 and CDR2 from the germline V gene are SQVTM and ANQGSEA. This CDR3 has 12 amino acids. DNA of the CDR3: TGCAGCGTCGAAGGACAGGCCTACGAGCAGTACTTC. Its translation: CSVEGQAYEQYF.

This chain uses TRBV28 with TRBJ2-4; D possibly corresponds to TRBD1 (6 bases). Germline V gives CDR1 MDHEN, CDR2 SYDVKM. Trimming stripped 6 bases from V and 0 bases from J, with 15 bases between. This CDR3 region has 16 residues. The CDR3 nucleotides read TGTGCCAGCAGACAGGGACCCCGGCTAGCCAAAAACATTCAGTACTTC. It is translated as CASRQGPRLAKNIQYF.

Only a few counts were recorded for this clone. This chain uses TRBV19 with TRBJ1-2; TRBD1 agrees at 9 bases. The germline gives CDR1 LNHDA, CDR2 SQIVND (reference sequence). The CDR3 is 12 residues long. The V gene end was trimmed by 7 bases and the J gene end by 7 bases; junction bases not matched to a gene: 4. CDR3 DNA sequence: TGTGCCAGTACCAGGGACAGGGTTGGCTACACCTTC. Amino acids: CASTRDRVGYTF.

J is TRBJ2-3 and V is TRBV18, with 7 bases that match TRBD1. This CDR3 comprises 17 residues. From germline, CDR1 is KGHSH and CDR2 LQKENI. Trimming cost V 0 bases and J 4 bases; bases outside gene matches: 10. Here the CDR3 reads CASSPPWGQIGSDTQYF. In nucleotides, the CDR3 is TGTGCCAGCTCACCACCTTGGGGACAGATCGGCTCAGATACGCAGTATTTT.

This chain uses TRBV11-3 with TRBJ2-3; maybe TRBD2 (6 bases). The germline V gene has CDR1 SGHNT and CDR2 YENEEA. V lost 6 bases and J 4 bases, leaving 14 bases between the germline ends. There are 14 residues in the CDR3. CDR3 amino acids: CASSSYREPDTQYF. The CDR3 DNA sequence: TGTGCCAGCAGTTCCTACCGGGAGCCAGATACGCAGTATTTT.

J is TRBJ2-2 and V is TRBV27; D not resolved. CDR1 is MNHEY, CDR2 SMNVEV, per germline (reference sequence). The CDR3 has 16 amino acids. The V and J ends lost 6 bases and 4 bases respectively, with 18 bases between them. CDR3 DNA sequence: TGTGCCAGCAGGAAATACAGTGCCTCGAGCACCGGGGAGCTGTTTTTT. Translation gives CASRKYSASSTGELFF.

This clone was found once. The CDR3: CASSIFRETGELFF. CDR3 nucleotides: TGTGCCAGTAGTATCTTCCGGGAGACCGGGGAGCTGTTTTTT. This chain links TRBV19 with TRBJ2-2; D perhaps matches TRBD2 (6 bases). CDR1 is LNHDA and CDR2 is SQIVND in the germline V gene (reference sequence). CDR3 length: 14 residues. V was clipped by 3 bases and J by 5 bases, with 10 bases between them.

The chain links TRBV11-3 to TRBJ2-2; D is undetermined. The V and J ends lost 5 bases and 8 bases respectively, with 12 bases between them. The length of the CDR3 is 13 residues. CDR1 and CDR2 from the germline V gene are SGHNT and YENEEA. The CDR3 DNA reads TGTGCCAGCAGCGCCCGCATGAAGGGGGAGCTGTTTTTT. Residues: CASSARMKGELFF. The entire variable domain, with the rest obtained from reference TRBV11-3 and TRBJ2-2, is as follows: EAGVVQSPRYKIIEKKQPVAFWCNPISGHNTLYWYLQNLGQGPELLIRYENEEAVDDSQLPKDRFSAERLKGVDSTLKIQPAELGDSAVYLCASSARMKGELFFGEGSRLTVL.

The chain combines TRBV9 with TRBJ2-3, with 8 bases lining up with TRBD2. Germline CDR1 is SGDLS and CDR2 is YYNGEE. This CDR3 has 16 residues. Losses at the gene ends were 3 bases for V and 2 bases for J; bases not matched to a gene: 8. As DNA, the CDR3 is TGTGCCAGCAGCGCTGCCGGGACTAGAATCACAGATACGCAGTATTTT. Encoded protein: CASSAAGTRITDTQYF.

V is TRBV6-5 and J is TRBJ2-5, with TRBD1 as a possible D gene (7 bases). This CDR3 is built from 15 residues. V was cut by 0 bases and J by 5 bases, with 13 bases left in between. The V gene's germline CDR1 is MNHEY and CDR2 SVGAGI. The CDR3 sequence is CASSYSTGGGETQYF. The CDR3 DNA sequence: TGTGCCAGCAGTTACTCAACAGGAGGGGGCGAGACCCAGTACTTC.

V is TRBV19 and J is TRBJ2-4; D is uncertain. The CDR3 totals 15 residues. Trimming removed 3 bases from V and 4 bases from J, with 13 bases in between. Per germline, CDR1 LNHDA and CDR2 SQIVND (reference sequence). The CDR3 sequence: CASSMSMMAKNIQYF. CDR3 in DNA: TGTGCCAGTAGTATGAGCATGATGGCAAAAAACATTCAGTACTTC.

In this sample, this clone turned up once. The V call is TRBV27, the J call TRBJ2-7, with 12 bases that match TRBD2. Germline-derived CDR1 and CDR2 are MNHEY and SMNVEV (reference sequence). The V segment lost 5 bases and the J segment 3 bases; nucleotides outside the gene matches: 8. The CDR3 is made up of 16 amino acids. CDR3 protein: CASSTGLAGWGYEQYF. CDR3 DNA sequence: TGTGCCAGCAGTACAGGACTAGCGGGGTGGGGCTACGAGCAGTACTTC.

The CDR3 DNA sequence: TGCGCCAGCAGCTTGACAGGTATCAACGAGCAGTACTTC. Protein product: CASSLTGINEQYF. The chain has TRBV5-1 and TRBJ2-7; TRBD1 is a possible D gene (5 bases). There are 13 residues in the CDR3. Germline CDR1 and CDR2: SGHRS and YFSETQ. The V gene lost 1 base and the J gene lost 5 bases, with 10 bases spanning the gap.

The V gene is TRBV7-9, the J gene TRBJ1-2, with 7 nucleotides matching TRBD1. Germline V CDR1 and CDR2: SEHNR, FQNEAQ (reference sequence). The junction had 10 bases not matched to a gene; V was cut back by 4 bases and J by 2 bases. The CDR3 covers 16 residues. CDR3 DNA sequence: TGTGCCAGCAGCTCCACCGGCCGGGACAGAAACTATGGCTACACCTTC. Its translation is CASSSTGRDRNYGYTF. The whole variable domain, filled in from reference TRBV7-9 and TRBJ1-2, reads DTGVSQNPRHKITKRGQNVTFRCDPISEHNRLYWYRQTLGQGPEFLTYFQNEAQLEKSRLLSDRFSAERPKGSFSTLEIQRTEQGDSAMYLCASSSTGRDRNYGYTFGSGTRLTVV.

The chain is built from TRBV4-1 and TRBJ2-2, with 7 bases lining up with TRBD2. This CDR3 is 15 amino acids long. CDR1 is MGHRA and CDR2 is YSYEKL in the germline V gene. Losses at the gene ends were 4 bases for V and 7 bases for J; bases not matched to a gene: 9. CDR3 bases: TGCGCCAGCAGCCCCCGCGGAGGGGAGGGCGGGGAGCTGTTTTTT. Encoded protein: CASSPRGGEGGELFF.

The J gene is TRBJ1-3, the V gene TRBV28; 12 nucleotides match TRBD1. The CDR3 covers 17 residues. Germline CDR1 is MDHEN and CDR2 is SYDVKM. With V trimmed by 6 bases and J by 4 bases, 10 bases remained unmatched. CDR3 coding DNA: TGTGCCAGCAGATCGCCGGGACAGGGGGCGAAGGGAAACACCATATATTTT. It translates to CASRSPGQGAKGNTIYF. The complete variable domain, with remaining parts taken from reference TRBV28 and TRBJ1-3, reads DVKVTQSSRYLVKRTGEKVFLECVQDMDHENMFWYRQDPGLGLRLIYFSYDVKMKEKGDIPEGYSVSREKKERFSLILESASTNQTSMYLCASRSPGQGAKGNTIYFGEGSWLTVV.

As for this clone: This specimen includes other DNA sequences encoding the same CDR3. The rearrangement uses TRBV27 and TRBJ1-2, with 7 bases that match TRBD1. Trimming removed 2 bases from V and 0 bases from J; junction bases left unmatched: 0. The CDR3 loop spans 14 amino acids. Germline CDR1 and CDR2: MNHEY and SMNVEV (reference sequence). Here the CDR3 DNA reads TGTGCCAGCAGTTTAAGGGGGCCTAACTATGGCTACACCTTC. Protein sequence: CASSLRGPNYGYTF.

As regards this clone: This sample includes further DNA sequences coding for the same CDR3. The V call is TRBV9, the J call TRBJ2-5; maybe TRBD1 (5 bases). Trimming left V 0 bases short and J 5 bases short, with 8 bases between. Germline CDR1 SGDLS, CDR2 YYNGEE. The length of the CDR3 is 13 residues. The CDR3: CASSVGGVETQYF. CDR3 bases: TGTGCCAGCAGCGTAGGGGGCGTGGAGACCCAGTACTTC. Based on the CDR3 plus reference TRBV9 and TRBJ2-5, the full variable domain is DSGVTQTPKHLITATGQRVTLRCSPRSGDLSVYWYQQSLDQGLQFLIQYYNGEERAKGNILERFSAQQFPDLHSELNLSSLELGDSALYFCASSVGGVETQYFGPGTRLLVL.

This chain uses TRBV27 with TRBJ1-1; the D is unclear. The CDR3 is 13 residues long. Trimming pared 4 bases from V and 0 bases from J, leaving 6 bases between. The germline gives CDR1 MNHEY, CDR2 SMNVEV (reference sequence). The CDR3 reads CASSYIMNTEAFF. The DNA of the CDR3 is TGTGCCAGCAGTTATATCATGAACACTGAAGCTTTCTTT.